Listed below are T cell receptor beta chains from one sample, sequenced in a study of CD8 T cells in Susac syndrome. TCRdb used MiXCR to reprocess the immunoSEQ multiplex PCR reads, holding one entry per CDR3 protein. This sample has about 240,000 distinct CDR3 sequences, with about 95% found just once. Sequenced material: CD4+ T cells from PBMCs. The receptors derive from a human donor with Susac syndrome. Both conserved end residues are part of each CDR3. A D gene is named only where the DNA matches it firmly. For some rows the clone size is stated as once, few or many, or as a class when expanded; others skip it.

CDR3 length,D gene,V gene,clone size,J gene,CDR3 protein,CDR3 DNA
14,.,TRBV3-1,.,TRBJ1-3,CASSQPDQGNTIYF,TGTGCCAGCAGCCAACCCGACCAGGGGAACACCATATATTTT
15,.,TRBV7-8,.,TRBJ2-2,CASSLSSVNTGELFF,TGTGCCAGCAGCTTAAGTAGCGTGAACACCGGGGAGCTGTTTTTT
16,TRBD2,TRBV20-1,.,TRBJ2-5,CSARGSVAGVGETQYF,TGCAGTGCTAGAGGAAGTGTAGCGGGAGTGGGGGAGACCCAGTACTTC
17,.,TRBV5-6,once,TRBJ2-1,CASSLRRQQPFYNEQFF,TGTGCCAGCAGCTTGCGTAGACAGCAACCCTTTTACAATGAGCAGTTCTTC
16,.,TRBV9,.,TRBJ1-5,CASSVRGDADNQPQHF,TGTGCCAGCAGCGTAAGGGGGGACGCGGACAATCAGCCCCAGCATTTT
17,TRBD2,TRBV23-1,.,TRBJ2-1,CASSHLGTSGMYNEQFF,TGCGCCAGCAGTCACCTCGGGACTAGCGGGATGTACAATGAGCAGTTCTTC
14,TRBD1,TRBV29-1,once,TRBJ2-3,CSSWDRGTTDTQYF,TGCAGCTCCTGGGACAGGGGAACCACAGATACGCAGTATTTT
15,.,TRBV12-5,once,TRBJ2-3,CASGLVQEVTDTQYF,TGTGCTAGTGGTTTGGTACAGGAAGTCACAGATACGCAGTATTTT
18,TRBD1,TRBV5-4,.,TRBJ2-3,CASNPFLPGQGDTDTQYF,TGTGCCAGCAACCCTTTCTTACCGGGACAGGGAGACACAGATACGCAGTATTTT
13,.,TRBV20-1,.,TRBJ2-7,CSAPSRLGYEQYF,TGCAGTGCCCCGAGTCGCCTTGGCTACGAGCAGTACTTC
13,.,TRBV3-1,.,TRBJ2-7,CASSQDWAYEQYF,TGTGCCAGCAGCCAAGATTGGGCCTACGAGCAGTACTTC
13,.,TRBV20-1,.,TRBJ1-1,CSARRGGGTEAFF,TGCAGTGCTAGAAGGGGTGGTGGGACTGAAGCTTTCTTT
14,TRBD1,TRBV6-5,.,TRBJ2-7,CASRWTGGTYEQYF,TGTGCCAGCAGATGGACAGGGGGTACCTACGAGCAGTACTTC
13,.,TRBV3-1,.,TRBJ2-4,CASTLGAKNIQYF,TGTGCCAGCACCCTAGGAGCCAAAAACATTCAGTACTTC
17,TRBD1,TRBV28,.,TRBJ2-6,CASRLTGPIRGANVLTF,TGTGCCAGCAGGTTGACAGGGCCGATAAGGGGGGCCAACGTCCTGACTTTC
13,TRBD1,TRBV30,once,TRBJ1-2,CAWSIQGTYGYTF,TGTGCCTGGAGCATACAGGGGACCTATGGCTACACCTTC
18,TRBD2,TRBV4-2,.,TRBJ2-7,CASSQVEGLARHSYEQYF,TGTGCCAGCAGCCAGGTAGAAGGACTAGCGAGACACTCCTACGAGCAGTACTTC
14,.,TRBV20-1,.,TRBJ1-5,CSAREDNSNQPQHF,TGCAGTGCCAGGGAGGATAATAGCAATCAGCCCCAGCATTTT
15,.,TRBV12-3/TRBV12-4,.,TRBJ2-4,CASSRQTKAKNIQYF,TGTGCCAGCAGTAGACAGACTAAGGCCAAAAACATTCAGTACTTC
14,.,TRBV3-1,.,TRBJ2-2,CASSQGHGAGELFF,TGTGCCAGCAGCCAAGGGCACGGTGCCGGGGAGCTGTTTTTT
15,.,TRBV25-1,.,TRBJ2-7,CASAAFQGPSDEQYF,TGTGCCAGCGCAGCCTTCCAGGGGCCTTCCGACGAGCAGTACTTC
12,.,TRBV29-1,.,TRBJ2-2,CSGGESTGELFF,TGCAGTGGGGGAGAGAGCACCGGGGAGCTGTTTTTT
15,TRBD2,TRBV11-3,.,TRBJ2-1,CASSPGTSGSGEQFF,TGTGCCAGCAGCCCTGGGACTAGCGGGAGTGGTGAGCAGTTCTTC
14,.,TRBV29-1,.,TRBJ1-1,CSVEGGPLNTEAFF,TGCAGCGTTGAGGGCGGACCTTTGAACACTGAAGCTTTCTTT
15,.,TRBV28,.,TRBJ2-3,CASSSRAAFTDTQYF,TGTGCCAGCAGTTCGAGGGCAGCCTTCACAGATACGCAGTATTTT
18,TRBD1,TRBV5-6,.,TRBJ1-2,CASSVIGTGLRWGHGYTF,TGTGCCAGCAGCGTGATCGGGACAGGGCTTAGATGGGGTCATGGCTACACCTTC
17,TRBD1,TRBV7-9,.,TRBJ1-3,CASTIPGGQGSGNTIYF,TGTGCCAGCACCATCCCAGGAGGACAGGGGTCTGGAAACACCATATATTTT
11,.,TRBV6-5,.,TRBJ1-4,CASKLREKLFF,TGTGCCAGCAAGTTACGAGAAAAACTGTTTTTT
14,.,TRBV5-1,.,TRBJ2-2,CASCDRTGTGELFF,TGCGCCAGCTGCGACAGAACGGGCACCGGGGAGCTGTTTTTT
16,TRBD2,TRBV20-1,.,TRBJ2-3,CSAQMTSGRGADTQYF,TGCAGTGCTCAGATGACTAGCGGGAGAGGTGCAGATACGCAGTATTTT
12,TRBD1,TRBV2,.,TRBJ1-1,CASSNRGPEAFF,TGTGCCAGCAGTAACAGGGGCCCTGAAGCTTTCTTT
15,.,TRBV7-9,.,TRBJ1-2,CASSSAGHQTYDYTF,TGTGCCAGCAGCTCGGCTGGACATCAGACGTACGACTACACCTTC
14,TRBD1,TRBV5-1,.,TRBJ1-2,CASSFDRGDYGYTF,TGCGCCAGCAGTTTTGACAGGGGCGACTATGGCTACACCTTC
13,.,TRBV30,.,TRBJ2-2,CAWRDEGPGELFF,TGTGCCTGGAGAGACGAGGGTCCCGGGGAGCTGTTTTTT
13,TRBD1,TRBV20-1,.,TRBJ2-1,CSAPPPGRGRLFF,TGCAGTGCGCCCCCCCCGGGTAGGGGGCGGCTGTTCTTC
14,.,TRBV14,.,TRBJ2-1,CASTRSGSYNEQFF,TGTGCCAGCACGAGGAGTGGCTCCTACAATGAGCAGTTCTTC
13,.,TRBV5-6,.,TRBJ2-1,CASSGAGGNEQFF,TGTGCCAGCAGCGGCGCTGGGGGAAATGAGCAGTTCTTC
13,.,TRBV3-1,.,TRBJ1-1,CASSQGFDTEAFF,TGTGCCAGCAGCCAAGGGTTCGACACTGAAGCTTTCTTT
13,TRBD1,TRBV30,.,TRBJ2-7,CAWRSRGSHEQYF,TGTGCCTGGAGAAGCAGGGGGTCCCACGAGCAGTACTTC
14,TRBD1,TRBV12-3/TRBV12-4,.,TRBJ1-2,CASSFYRGTDGYTF,TGTGCCAGCAGTTTCTACAGGGGGACTGACGGCTACACCTTC
13,.,TRBV20-1,once,TRBJ1-5,CSARGPEAQGQHF,TGCAGTGCTCGAGGACCGGAGGCTCAAGGCCAGCATTTT
15,TRBD2,TRBV29-1,once,TRBJ2-1,CSATFGGDSYNEQFF,TGCAGCGCCACCTTCGGGGGGGATTCCTACAATGAGCAGTTCTTC